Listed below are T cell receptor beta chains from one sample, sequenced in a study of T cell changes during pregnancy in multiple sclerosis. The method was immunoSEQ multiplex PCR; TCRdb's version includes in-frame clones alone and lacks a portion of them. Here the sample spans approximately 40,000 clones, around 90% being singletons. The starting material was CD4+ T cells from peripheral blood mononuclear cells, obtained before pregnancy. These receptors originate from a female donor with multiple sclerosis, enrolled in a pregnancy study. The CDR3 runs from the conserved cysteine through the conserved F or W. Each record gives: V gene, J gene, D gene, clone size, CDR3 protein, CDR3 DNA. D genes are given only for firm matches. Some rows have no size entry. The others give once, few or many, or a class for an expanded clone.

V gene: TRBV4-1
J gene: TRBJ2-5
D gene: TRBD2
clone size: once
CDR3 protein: CASSQDGTRQETQYF
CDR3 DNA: TGCGCCAGCAGCCAAGATGGGACTAGACAAGAGACCCAGTACTTC

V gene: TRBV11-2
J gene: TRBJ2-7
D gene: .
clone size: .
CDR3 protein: CASSLTGEGTIF
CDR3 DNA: TGTGCCAGCAGCTTAACGGGGGAAGGCACAATCTTC

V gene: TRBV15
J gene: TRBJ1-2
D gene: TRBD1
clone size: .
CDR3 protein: CATSRGTGDGYTF
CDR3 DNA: TGTGCCACCAGCAGGGGGACAGGGGACGGCTACACCTTC

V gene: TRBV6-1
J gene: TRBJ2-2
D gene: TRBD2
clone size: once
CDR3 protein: CASRTRAINTGELFF
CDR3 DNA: TGTGCCAGCCGGACTAGGGCGATTAACACCGGGGAGCTGTTTTTT

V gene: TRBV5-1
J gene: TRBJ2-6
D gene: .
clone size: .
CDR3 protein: CASRIFLTSRSGANVLTF
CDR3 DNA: TGCGCCAGCAGAATATTCTTAACGAGCCGCTCTGGGGCCAACGTCCTGACTTTC

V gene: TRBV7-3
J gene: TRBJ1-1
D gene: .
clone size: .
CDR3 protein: CASSPHKNTEAFF
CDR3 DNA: TGTGCCAGCAGCCCCCACAAGAACACTGAAGCTTTCTTT

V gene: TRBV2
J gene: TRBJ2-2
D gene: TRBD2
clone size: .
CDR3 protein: CASRPFGGANTGELFF
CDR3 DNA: TGTGCCAGCCGACCCTTCGGGGGGGCGAACACCGGGGAGCTGTTTTTT

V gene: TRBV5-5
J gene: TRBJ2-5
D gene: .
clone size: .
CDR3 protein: CASSLPLSSRTQYF
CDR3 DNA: TGTGCCAGCAGCTTGCCACTATCTAGTAGGACCCAGTACTTC

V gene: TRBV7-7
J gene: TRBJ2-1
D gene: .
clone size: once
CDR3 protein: CASLAWTASYNEQFF
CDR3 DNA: TGTGCCAGCCTTGCTTGGACAGCCTCCTACAATGAGCAGTTCTTC

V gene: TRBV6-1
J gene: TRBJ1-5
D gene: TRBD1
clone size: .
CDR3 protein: CASLGQGNQPQHF
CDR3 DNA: TGTGCCAGCCTGGGACAGGGTAATCAGCCCCAGCATTTT

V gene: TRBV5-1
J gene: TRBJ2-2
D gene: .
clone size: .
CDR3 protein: CASSSSGELFF
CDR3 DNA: TGCGCCAGCAGCTCCTCGGGGGAGCTGTTTTTT

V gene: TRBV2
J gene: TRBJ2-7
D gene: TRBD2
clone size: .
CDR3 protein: CASSNGLAGSYEQYF
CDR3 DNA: TGTGCCAGCAGTAACGGACTAGCGGGTTCCTACGAGCAGTACTTC

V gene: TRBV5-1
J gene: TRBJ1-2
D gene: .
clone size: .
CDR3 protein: CASSTSGSMDYGYTF
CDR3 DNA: TGCGCCAGCAGCACGTCGGGCAGTATGGACTACGGCTACACCTTC

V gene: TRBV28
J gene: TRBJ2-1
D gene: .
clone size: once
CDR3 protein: CASIKRGNEQFF
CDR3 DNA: TGTGCCAGCATAAAACGAGGCAATGAGCAGTTCTTC

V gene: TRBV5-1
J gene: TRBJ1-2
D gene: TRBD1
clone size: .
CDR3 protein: CASSLLDRGDYGYTF
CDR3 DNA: TGCGCCAGCAGCTTGTTGGACAGGGGTGACTATGGCTACACCTTC

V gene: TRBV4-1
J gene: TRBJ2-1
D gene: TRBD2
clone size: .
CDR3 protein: CASTGLAGKNEQFF
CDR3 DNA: TGCGCCAGTACGGGATTAGCGGGAAAGAATGAGCAGTTCTTC